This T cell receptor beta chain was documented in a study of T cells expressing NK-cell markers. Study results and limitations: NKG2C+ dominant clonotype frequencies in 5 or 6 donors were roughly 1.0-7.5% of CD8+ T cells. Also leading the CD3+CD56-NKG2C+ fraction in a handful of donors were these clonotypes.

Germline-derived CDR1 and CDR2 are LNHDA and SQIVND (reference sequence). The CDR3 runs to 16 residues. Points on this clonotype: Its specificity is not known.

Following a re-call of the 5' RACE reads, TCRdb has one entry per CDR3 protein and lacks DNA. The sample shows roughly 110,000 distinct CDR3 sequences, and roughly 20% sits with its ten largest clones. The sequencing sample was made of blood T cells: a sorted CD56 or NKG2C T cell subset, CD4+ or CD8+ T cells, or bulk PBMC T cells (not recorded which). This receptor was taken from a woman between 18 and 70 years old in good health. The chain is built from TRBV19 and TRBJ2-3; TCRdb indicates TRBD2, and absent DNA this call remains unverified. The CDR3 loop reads CASRDLGRAGIDTQYF. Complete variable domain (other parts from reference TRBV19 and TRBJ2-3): DGGITQSPKYLFRKEGQNVTLSCEQNLNHDAMYWYRQDPGQGLRLIYYSQIVNDFQKGDIAEGYSVSREKKESFPLTVTSAQKNPTAFYLCASRDLGRAGIDTQYFGPGTRLTVL.